Included here is one T cell receptor (beta chain) sequence, with context. As handled by the study authors: Nucleated cell number was recorded as an estimate derived from reference gene primer amplification. Assay used: immunoSEQ multiplex PCR; TCRdb lists only in-frame clones, some missing. V and J calls and clone size follow that table, whereas D and trimming were derived from the DNA. The table has under 95,000 clones, approximately 88% seen once; the top ten hold 30% to 35%. The data are from a study of blood T cell repertoires in COVID-19. Background on the study: The origin of the acute and convalescent COVID-19 samples was the United States, Italy and Spain. In each case, the material was cDNA or gDNA derived from T cells, B-cell-depleted T cells, or PBMCs.

This receptor was identified in an elderly woman with active or convalescent COVID-19. Sample: peripheral blood.

The CDR3: CASSYGTSSAQGYEQYF. In DNA form, the CDR3 reads TGTGCCAGCAGCTACGGGACTAGCTCGGCGCAGGGTTACGAGCAGTACTTC. This sequence joins TRBV3-1 (or the pseudogene TRBV3-2) and TRBJ2-7; 9 bases are shared with TRBD2. This CDR3 comprises 17 residues. Per germline, CDR1 LGHDT and CDR2 YNNKEL (reference sequence). Germline trimming cut 5 bases from V and 4 bases from J; bases unmatched to any gene: 15.